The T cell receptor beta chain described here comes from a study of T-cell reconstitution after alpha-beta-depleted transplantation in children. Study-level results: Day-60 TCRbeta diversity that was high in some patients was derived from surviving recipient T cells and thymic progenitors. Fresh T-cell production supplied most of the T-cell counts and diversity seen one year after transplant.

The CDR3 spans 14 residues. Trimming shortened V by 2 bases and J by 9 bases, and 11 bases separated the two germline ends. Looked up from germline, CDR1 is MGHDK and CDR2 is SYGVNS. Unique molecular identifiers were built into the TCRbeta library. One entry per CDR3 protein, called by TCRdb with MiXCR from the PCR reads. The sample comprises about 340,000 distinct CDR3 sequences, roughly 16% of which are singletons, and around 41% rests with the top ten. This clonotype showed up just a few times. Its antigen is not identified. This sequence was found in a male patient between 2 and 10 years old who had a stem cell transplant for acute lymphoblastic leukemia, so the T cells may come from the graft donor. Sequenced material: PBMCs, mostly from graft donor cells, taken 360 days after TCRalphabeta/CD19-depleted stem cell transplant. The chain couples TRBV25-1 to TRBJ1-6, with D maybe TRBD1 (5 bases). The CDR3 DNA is TGTGCCAGCAGTGAAGGGGGTTCGATTTCACCCCTCCACTTT. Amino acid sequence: CASSEGGSISPLHF.